The following is a T cell receptor (beta chain) sequence with its context. The assay was immunoSEQ multiplex PCR, and TCRdb's table has in-frame clones only and misses some. The sample lists tens of thousands of clones, 80% to 90% occurring once. CDR1 MDHEN and CDR2 SYDVKM come from the germline V gene. The CDR3 extends over 15 amino acids. After removal of 8 bases from V and 7 bases from J, the junction contained 11 bases not matched to a gene. The sample comes from a study of blood T cell repertoires in COVID-19. Sequencing input: peripheral blood. This chain links TRBV28 with TRBJ2-3; 11 nucleotides match TRBD1. This TCR came from a human donor in a cohort sampled during active COVID-19. In nucleotides, the CDR3 is TGTGCCAGCTCTGAAGGGGGACAGGGGGATTATACGCAGTATTTT. Protein: CASSEGGQGDYTQYF.